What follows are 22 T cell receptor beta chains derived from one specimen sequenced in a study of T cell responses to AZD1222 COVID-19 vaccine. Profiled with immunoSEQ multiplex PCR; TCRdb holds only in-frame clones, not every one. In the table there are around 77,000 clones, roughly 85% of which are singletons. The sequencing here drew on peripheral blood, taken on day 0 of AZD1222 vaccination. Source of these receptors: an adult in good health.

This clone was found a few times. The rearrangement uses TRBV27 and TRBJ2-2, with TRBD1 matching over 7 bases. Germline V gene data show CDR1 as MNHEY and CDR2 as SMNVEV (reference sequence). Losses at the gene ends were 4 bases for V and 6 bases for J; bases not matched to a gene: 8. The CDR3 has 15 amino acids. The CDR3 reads CASSSDIQGAGELFF. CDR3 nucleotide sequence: TGTGCCAGCAGTTCCGATATTCAGGGGGCCGGGGAGCTGTTTTTT.

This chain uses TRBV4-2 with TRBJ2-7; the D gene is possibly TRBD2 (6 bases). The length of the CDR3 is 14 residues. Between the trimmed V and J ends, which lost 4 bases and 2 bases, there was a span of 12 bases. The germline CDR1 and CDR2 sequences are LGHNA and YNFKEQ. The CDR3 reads CASSPTSLAYEQYF. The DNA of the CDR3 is TGTGCCAGCAGCCCGACTAGTTTGGCCTACGAGCAGTACTTC.

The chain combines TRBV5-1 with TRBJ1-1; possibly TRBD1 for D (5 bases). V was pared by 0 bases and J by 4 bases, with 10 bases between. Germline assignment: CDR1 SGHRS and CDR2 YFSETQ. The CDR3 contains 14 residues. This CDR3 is CASSLDPGGTEAFF. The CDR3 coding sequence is TGCGCCAGCAGCTTGGATCCGGGGGGCACTGAAGCTTTCTTT.

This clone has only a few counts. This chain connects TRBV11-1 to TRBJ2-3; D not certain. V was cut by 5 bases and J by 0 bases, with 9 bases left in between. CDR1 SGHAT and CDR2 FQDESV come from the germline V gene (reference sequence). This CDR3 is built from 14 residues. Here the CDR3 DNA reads TGTGCCAGCAGCATTACCCGTAGCACAGATACGCAGTATTTT. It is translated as CASSITRSTDTQYF.

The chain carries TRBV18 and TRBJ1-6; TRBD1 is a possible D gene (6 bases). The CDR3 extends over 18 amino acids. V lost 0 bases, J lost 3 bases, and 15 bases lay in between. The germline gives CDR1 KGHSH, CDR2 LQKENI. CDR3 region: CASSPPNAGVGYNSPLHF. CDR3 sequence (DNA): TGTGCCAGCTCACCACCGAATGCAGGGGTCGGCTATAATTCACCCCTCCACTTT.

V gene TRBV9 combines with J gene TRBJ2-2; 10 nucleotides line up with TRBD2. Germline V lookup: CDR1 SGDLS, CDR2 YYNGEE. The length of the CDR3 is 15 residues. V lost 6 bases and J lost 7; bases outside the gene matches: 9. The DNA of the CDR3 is TGTGCCAGCACCGTCGGGACTAGCGCGGTCGGGGAGCTGTTTTTT. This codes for CASTVGTSAVGELFF.

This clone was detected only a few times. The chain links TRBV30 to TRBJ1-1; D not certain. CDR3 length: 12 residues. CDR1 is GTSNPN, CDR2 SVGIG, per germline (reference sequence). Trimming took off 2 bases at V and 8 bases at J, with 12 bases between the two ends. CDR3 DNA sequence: TGTGCCTGGAGTTTGGGAGTAACCGAAGCTTTCTTT. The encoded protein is CAWSLGVTEAFF.

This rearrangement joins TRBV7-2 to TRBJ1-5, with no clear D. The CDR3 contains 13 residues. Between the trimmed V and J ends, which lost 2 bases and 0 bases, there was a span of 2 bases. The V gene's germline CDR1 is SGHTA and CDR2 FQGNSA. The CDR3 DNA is TGTGCCAGCAGCTTAAGTAGCAATCAGCCCCAGCATTTT. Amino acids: CASSLSSNQPQHF.

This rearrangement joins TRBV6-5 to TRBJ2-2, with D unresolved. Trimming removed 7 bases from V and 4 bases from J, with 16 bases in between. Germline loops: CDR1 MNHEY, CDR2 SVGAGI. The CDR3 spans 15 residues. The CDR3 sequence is CASTLGPNPTGELFF. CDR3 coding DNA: TGTGCCAGCACTTTGGGCCCGAACCCCACCGGGGAGCTGTTTTTT.

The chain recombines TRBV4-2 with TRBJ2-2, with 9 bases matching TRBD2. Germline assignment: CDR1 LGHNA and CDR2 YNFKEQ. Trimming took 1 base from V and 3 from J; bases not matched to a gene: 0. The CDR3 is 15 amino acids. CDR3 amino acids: CASSQGTSDTGELFF. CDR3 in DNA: TGTGCCAGCAGCCAAGGGACTAGCGACACCGGGGAGCTGTTTTTT.

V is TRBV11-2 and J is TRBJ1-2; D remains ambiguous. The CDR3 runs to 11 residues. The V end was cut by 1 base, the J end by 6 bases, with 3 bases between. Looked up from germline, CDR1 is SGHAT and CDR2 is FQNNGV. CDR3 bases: TGTGCCAGCAGCTTAGGGGATGGCTACACCTTC. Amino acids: CASSLGDGYTF.

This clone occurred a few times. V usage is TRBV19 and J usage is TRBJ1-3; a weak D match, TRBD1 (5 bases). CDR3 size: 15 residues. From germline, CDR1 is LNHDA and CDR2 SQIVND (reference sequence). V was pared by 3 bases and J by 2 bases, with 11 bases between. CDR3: CASSIGGSAGNTIYF. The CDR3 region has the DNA TGTGCCAGTAGTATCGGGGGATCGGCTGGAAACACCATATATTTT.

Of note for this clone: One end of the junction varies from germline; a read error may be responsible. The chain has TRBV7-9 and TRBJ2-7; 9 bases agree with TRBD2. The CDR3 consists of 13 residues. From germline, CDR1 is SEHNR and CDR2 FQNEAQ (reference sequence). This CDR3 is CASTLAGVHEQYF. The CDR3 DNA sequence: TGTGCCAGCACCTTAGCGGGAGTCCACGAGCAGTACTTC.

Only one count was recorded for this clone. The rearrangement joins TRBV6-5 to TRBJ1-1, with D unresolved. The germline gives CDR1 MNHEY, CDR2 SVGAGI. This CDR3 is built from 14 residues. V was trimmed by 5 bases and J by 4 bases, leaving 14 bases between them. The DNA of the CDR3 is TGTGCCAGCAGTCGACGGGGAGGAGGCACTGAAGCTTTCTTT. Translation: CASSRRGGGTEAFF.

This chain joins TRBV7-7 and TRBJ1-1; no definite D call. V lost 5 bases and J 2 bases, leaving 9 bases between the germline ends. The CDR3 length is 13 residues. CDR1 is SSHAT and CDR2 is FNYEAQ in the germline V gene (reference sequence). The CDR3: CASSRDSNTEAFF. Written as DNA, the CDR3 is TGTGCCAGCAGCCGCGACTCTAACACTGAAGCTTTCTTT.

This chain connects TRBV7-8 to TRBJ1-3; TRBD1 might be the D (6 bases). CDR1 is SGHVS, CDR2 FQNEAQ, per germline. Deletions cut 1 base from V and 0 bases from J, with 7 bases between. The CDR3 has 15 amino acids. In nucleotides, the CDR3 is TGTGCCAGCAGCTTAGAACAGGGCTCTGGAAACACCATATATTTT. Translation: CASSLEQGSGNTIYF.

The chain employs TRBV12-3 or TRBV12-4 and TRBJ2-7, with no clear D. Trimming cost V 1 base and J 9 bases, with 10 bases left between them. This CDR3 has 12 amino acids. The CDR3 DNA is TGTGCCAGCAGTTTAGGAGTGGTGGGGCAGTACTTC. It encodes CASSLGVVGQYF.

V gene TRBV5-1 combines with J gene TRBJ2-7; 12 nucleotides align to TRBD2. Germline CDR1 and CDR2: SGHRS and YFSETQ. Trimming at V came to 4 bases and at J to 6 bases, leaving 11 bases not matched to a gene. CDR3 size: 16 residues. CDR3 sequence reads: CASSVPSGRASGEQYF. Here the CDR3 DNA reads TGCGCCAGCAGCGTACCTAGCGGGAGGGCGAGCGGCGAGCAGTACTTC.

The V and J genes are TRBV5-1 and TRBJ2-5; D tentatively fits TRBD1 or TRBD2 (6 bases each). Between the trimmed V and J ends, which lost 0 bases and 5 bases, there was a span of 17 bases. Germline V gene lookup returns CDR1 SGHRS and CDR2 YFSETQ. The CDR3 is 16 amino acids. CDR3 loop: CASSLGGALARETQYF. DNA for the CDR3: TGCGCCAGCAGCTTGGGGGGGGCCCTAGCCCGGGAGACCCAGTACTTC.

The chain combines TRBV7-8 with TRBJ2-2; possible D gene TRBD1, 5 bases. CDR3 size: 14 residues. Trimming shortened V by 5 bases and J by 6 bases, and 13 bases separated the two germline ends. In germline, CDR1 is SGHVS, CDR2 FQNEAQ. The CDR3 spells CASSGVGVPGELFF. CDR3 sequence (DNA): TGTGCCAGCAGCGGCGTAGGGGTCCCCGGGGAGCTGTTTTTT.

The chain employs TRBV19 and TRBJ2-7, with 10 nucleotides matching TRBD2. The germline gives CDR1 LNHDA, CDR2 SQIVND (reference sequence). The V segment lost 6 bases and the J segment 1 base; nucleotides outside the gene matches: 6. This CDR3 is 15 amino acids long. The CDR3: CASSEQRGGSYEQYF. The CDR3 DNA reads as TGTGCCAGTAGCGAGCAGCGGGGGGGATCCTACGAGCAGTACTTC. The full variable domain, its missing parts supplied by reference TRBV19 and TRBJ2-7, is DGGITQSPKYLFRKEGQNVTLSCEQNLNHDAMYWYRQDPGQGLRLIYYSQIVNDFQKGDIAEGYSVSREKKESFPLTVTSAQKNPTAFYLCASSEQRGGSYEQYFGPGTRLTVT.

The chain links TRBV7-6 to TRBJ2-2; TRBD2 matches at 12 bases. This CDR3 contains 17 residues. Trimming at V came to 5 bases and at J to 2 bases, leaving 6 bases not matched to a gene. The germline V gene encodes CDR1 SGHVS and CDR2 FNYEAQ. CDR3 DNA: TGTGCCAGCAGCCCAAGCGGACTAGCGGGAAACACCGGGGAGCTGTTTTTT. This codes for CASSPSGLAGNTGELFF.